This TCR beta chain is drawn from a study of cytomegalovirus exposure and HLA in healthy donors. Study-wide context: Counted in an early data release were about 80 million unique TCRs from HLA-typed donors. Study conclusions and caveats: TCR beta chains numbering some 150 were designated cytomegalovirus-associated. As immune exposure information, only CMV serostatus was available.

Both 60 Vbeta primers and 13 Jbeta primers went into the PCR. Assay used: immunoSEQ multiplex PCR; TCRdb lists only in-frame clones, some missing. Here the sample spans 150,000 to 200,000 clones, over 70% being singletons. This clone has just a few counts. What it binds is unknown. Each donor was healthy, and each was a bone marrow donor. The sequenced sample consisted of PBMCs. This TCR derives from a female donor in good health and CMV-seronegative.

CDR3 residues: CASSSRTGLTYEQYF. In nucleotides, the CDR3 is TGTGCCAGCAGTTCCCGGACAGGGCTTACCTACGAGCAGTACTTC. This rearrangement joins TRBV28 to TRBJ2-7, with 8 bases identical to TRBD1. Germline CDR1 is MDHEN and CDR2 is SYDVKM. V was pared by 4 bases and J by 2 bases, with 7 bases of the junction left unmatched. This CDR3 has 15 residues.